What follows are 17 T cell receptor beta chains derived from one specimen sequenced in a study of T-cell reconstitution after alpha-beta-depleted transplantation in children. Unique molecular identifiers were used in preparing the TCRbeta library. One entry per CDR3 protein results from TCRdb running MiXCR on the PCR reads. The table lists about 230,000 distinct CDR3 sequences, 9.5% to 13% of them singletons, with roughly 30% in the top ten. The sequencing used PBMCs, collected before TCRalphabeta/CD19-depleted stem cell transplant. Every receptor here comes from a child younger than two with acute myeloid leukemia, due to receive a stem cell transplant.

V gene TRBV7-2 combines with J gene TRBJ2-7, with TRBD2 matching 10 bases. Germline loops: CDR1 SGHTA, CDR2 FQGNSA. J gave up 3 bases and V 5 bases, and 7 bases lay outside the gene matches. This CDR3 has 15 amino acids. In nucleotides, the CDR3 is TGTGCCAGCAGCGATGGACTAGCGGTTCTCTACGAGCAGTACTTC. Protein: CASSDGLAVLYEQYF.

This clonotype has at least ten counts. The chain links TRBV28 to TRBJ1-5; D gene unclear. The ends were cut back, 5 bases at V and 3 bases at J, with 8 bases in the middle. Germline V CDR1 and CDR2: MDHEN, SYDVKM. The length of the CDR3 is 13 residues. The CDR3: CASSGRTNQPQHF. CDR3 sequence (DNA): TGTGCCAGCAGTGGACGGACCAATCAGCCCCAGCATTTT.

There are many counts of this clonotype. This sequence joins TRBV11-2 and TRBJ2-7; 13 nucleotides line up with TRBD2. Germline loops: CDR1 SGHAT, CDR2 FQNNGV. The junction had 8 bases not matched to a gene; V was cut back by 4 bases and J by 2 bases. The CDR3 loop spans 17 amino acids. The CDR3 loop reads CASSSWKGLAGAYEQYF. For the CDR3, the DNA is TGTGCCAGCAGCTCTTGGAAAGGACTAGCGGGGGCCTACGAGCAGTACTTC.

Many counts were recorded for this clonotype. CDR3 in amino acids: CASSPTSGSSYEQYF. CDR3 nucleotide sequence: TGTGCCAGCAGCCCGACTAGCGGTTCCTCCTACGAGCAGTACTTC. The rearrangement uses TRBV6-1 and TRBJ2-7; 9 bases fit TRBD2. Germline V gene data show CDR1 as MNHNS and CDR2 as SASEGT. The length of the CDR3 is 15 residues. J lost 0 bases, V lost 6 bases, and 6 bases had no gene match.

Many counts were recorded for this clonotype. This chain links TRBV10-3 with TRBJ2-7; 7 nucleotides match TRBD2. The CDR3 runs 13 residues. Germline V CDR1 and CDR2: ENHRY, SYGVKD. The junction had 1 base not matched to a gene; V was cut back by 3 bases and J by 2 bases. The CDR3 DNA reads as TGTGCCATCAGTGAACGGGGGGCCTACGAGCAGTACTTC. It translates to CAISERGAYEQYF.

This clonotype was detected many times. V is TRBV14 and J is TRBJ1-2; D not resolved. Germline V lookup: CDR1 SGHDN, CDR2 FVKESK. The CDR3 is 14 residues long. The germline V and J ends were trimmed by 4 bases and 8 bases, with 17 bases remaining between them. The DNA for the CDR3 is TGTGCCAGCAGCCTAACCGAGACCCTATACGGCTACACCTTC. It translates to CASSLTETLYGYTF.

This clonotype was recorded only once. This may be a read error, as it is one base from a much larger clone. The chain has TRBV27 and TRBJ2-7, with a possible D match to TRBD2 (6 bases). In germline, CDR1 is MNHEY, CDR2 SMNVEV (reference sequence). The CDR3 is made up of 14 amino acids. The CDR3 bases are TGTGCCAGCAGTTTATGCCGACGACTAGTAGTGCAGTCCTTC. It translates to CASSLCRRLVVQSF.

This clonotype was observed at least ten times. This chain uses TRBV3-1 with TRBJ2-3, with 11 bases fitting TRBD2. The length of the CDR3 is 18 residues. Germline CDR1 LGHDT, CDR2 YNNKEL (reference sequence). J lost 0 bases, V lost 0 bases, and 5 bases had no gene match. The CDR3 DNA reads as TGTGCCAGCAGCCAAGAGAGTGGGACTAGCGGTAGCACAGATACGCAGTATTTT. Protein sequence: CASSQESGTSGSTDTQYF.

A word on this clonotype: A read error is possible here, since a much larger clone lies one base away. The CDR3 DNA reads as TGCAGTCCTAGAGCCCGGGGCCTAAATCAGCCCCAGCATTTT. It is translated as CSPRARGLNQPQHF. The chain employs TRBV20-1 and TRBJ1-5, with a possible D match to TRBD1 (5 bases). Germline V gene lookup returns CDR1 DFQATT and CDR2 SNEGSKA (reference sequence). The CDR3 is 14 residues long.

This clonotype came up many times. This chain connects TRBV19 to TRBJ1-2; D gene unclear. Germline CDR1 reads LNHDA; CDR2 reads SQIVND (reference sequence). Trimming stripped 4 bases from V and 4 bases from J, with 25 bases between. The CDR3 is 18 amino acids. CDR3 DNA: TGTGCCAGTAGTACCCACTGGGTTGGGTCCTCGACGGGCTATGGCTACACCTTC. This sequence encodes CASSTHWVGSSTGYGYTF.

This clonotype came up many times. The chain uses TRBV6-1 and TRBJ2-1; the match to TRBD2 covers 10 bases. The junction had 5 bases not matched to a gene; V was cut back by 3 bases and J by 6 bases. The CDR3 consists of 15 residues. CDR1 is MNHNS and CDR2 is SASEGT in the germline V gene. The CDR3 nucleotides are TGTGCCAGCAGTGATAGGACTAGCGGCCTCAATGAGCAGTTCTTC. The encoded protein is CASSDRTSGLNEQFF.

This clonotype was seen many times. This sequence joins TRBV4-3 and TRBJ2-1, with 13 positions matching TRBD2. Germline trimming cut 3 bases from V and 0 bases from J; bases unmatched to any gene: 2. This CDR3 is built from 17 residues. The germline gives CDR1 LGHNA, CDR2 YSLEER. The CDR3 spells CASSHTSGRGSYNEQFF. CDR3 nucleotide sequence: TGCGCCAGCAGCCACACTAGCGGGAGGGGCTCCTACAATGAGCAGTTCTTC.

Details on this clonotype: A much larger clone lies one base from this, so it may be a read error. This chain connects TRBV3-1 to TRBJ2-2, with D possibly being TRBD2 (5 bases). Germline CDR1 and CDR2: LGHDT and YNNKEL (reference sequence). This CDR3 is 15 amino acids long. V was clipped by 4 bases and J by 7 bases, with 16 bases between them. CDR3 DNA: TGTGCCAGCAGCCGAGATCGTGGGAGCGGCGGGGAGCTGTTTTTT. This sequence encodes CASSRDRGSGGELFF.

The chain has TRBV20-1 and TRBJ2-1; D might be TRBD1 or TRBD2, each matching 5 bases. The CDR3 covers 14 residues. Germline CDR1 and CDR2: DFQATT and SNEGSKA (reference sequence). Deletions cut 8 bases from V and 0 bases from J, with 14 bases between. This chain's CDR3 is CSTEGLRSYNEQFF. DNA for the CDR3: TGCAGTACCGAGGGGCTACGCTCCTACAATGAGCAGTTCTTC.

In its sample, this clonotype was seen many times. The chain combines TRBV12-3 or TRBV12-4 with TRBJ1-2, with TRBD1 matching 9 bases. V dropped 3 bases and J dropped 7; count of bases not matched to a gene: 15. This CDR3 contains 17 residues. DNA of the CDR3: TGTGCCAGCAGTTTTTTCCAATTCACAGGGGGCATGAGTGGCTACACCTTC. Translation gives CASSFFQFTGGMSGYTF.

This clonotype was detected many times. The chain couples TRBV5-6 to TRBJ2-7; D is uncertain. The V gene's germline CDR1 is SGHDT and CDR2 YYEEEE. The CDR3 contains 11 residues. Trimming removed 3 bases from V and 6 bases from J, with 7 bases in between. The CDR3 region has the DNA TGTGCCAGCAGCTCGGGTGGCGAGCAGTACTTC. This sequence encodes CASSSGGEQYF.

The sample holds many counts of this clonotype. J is TRBJ2-3 and V is TRBV15; no reliable D call. Trimming stripped 8 bases from V and 4 bases from J, with 13 bases between. The CDR3 extends over 13 amino acids. Germline V gene data show CDR1 as LNHNV and CDR2 as YYDKDF (reference sequence). The CDR3 sequence: CATRISLADTQYF. The CDR3 nucleotides are TGTGCCACCCGGATTAGTCTCGCAGATACGCAGTATTTT.